This TCR beta chain comes out of a study of identical twins (dated by TCRdb to about 2016). With respect to the entire study: To test whether fetal clonotypes persist, this study deep-sequenced TCR alpha and beta repertoires from monozygotic twins, from unrelated adults of various ages, and from cord blood. To rule out contamination, replicate twin experiments were performed at different times with different library preparation protocols. Summary of the overall study and its limitations: Recombination models systematically underestimated out-of-frame TCR alpha sharing in monozygotic twins but agreed with sharing between unrelated individuals. In beta out-of-frame sequences, excess twin sharing was weaker, because having fewer shared sequences lowered the signal-to-noise ratio. Abundant cord blood beta clonotypes had fewer insertions, young adult naive repertoires showed a similar but weaker trend, and memory repertoires showed no such trend. Conclusions relied on cross-sectional statistical analysis, since the same donors could not be followed over many years. Compared with coincidental sharing between unrelated individuals, an excess of low generation-probability sequences was observed among out-of-frame TCR alpha sequences shared between twins. Invariant T cells such as MAIT and iNKT could partly confound zero-insertion analyses, although diverse VJ usage argued against such confounding for most clonotypes.

Library preparation used 5' RACE. Instrument used: Illumina HiSeq 2000. A universal primer binding site was introduced by template switching, and a unique molecular identifier was present in the final cDNA, enabling accurate counting of TCR cDNA molecules. Specific primers in the conserved constant-segment region were used to synthesize first-strand cDNA for the TCR alpha and beta chains. To control for contamination, every cDNA library was double barcoded, receiving both a SMART-Mk sample barcode and Illumina barcodes. TruSeq adapter sequences and Illumina sample barcodes were added in two successive PCR steps. TCR alpha and beta cDNA libraries were sequenced on the Illumina HiSeq platform with custom primers. Under the source paper's analysis protocol: Unique molecular identifiers were extracted from raw reads with MiGEC, and CDR3 positions were determined with MiXCR. Recombination models were inferred per individual with the repgenHMM and IGoR tools using an EM algorithm. Shared clonotypes were analyzed with the tcR package in R, and sharing was normalized by the product of cloneset sizes. To study raw recombination without the effects of thymic and clonal selection, out-of-frame nonproductive sequences were analyzed. Clones were called with MiXCR by TCRdb after fastp trimmed the public reads at Q25, and only in-frame beta chains were retained. CDR3 protein duplicates are merged, each entry listing the most common genes and DNA. For this entry, the V and J calls and clone size follow TCRdb and not the study's own pipeline. The sample table contains roughly 1.6 million distinct CDR3 sequences; only one count was recorded for less than 40% of them. The ten largest clones take up more than 0.25% of the sample.

Only healthy Caucasian donors were included. Per the germline V gene, SQVTM is the CDR1 and ANQGSEA is the CDR2. From the cysteine up to the phenylalanine, the CDR3 has a length of 13 residues. Here the CDR3 DNA is all that survives: 39 bases in frame from base 1. Trimming costs V 5 bases and J 4 bases, and their ends lie 14 bases apart. This clonotype was seen more than once but under ten times. Its antigen is still unknown. No qualities accompany the bases; no much larger clone lies one base away. The V and J genes are TRBV29-1 and TRBJ1-2, with the identity of the D gene unclear. The sequenced material came from cord blood. The sequence derives from a newborn girl in good health. DNA sequence: TGCAGCGTTAGACCCCCGGTCCCCTATGGCTACACCTTC. Its coded protein is CSVRPPVPYGYTF.